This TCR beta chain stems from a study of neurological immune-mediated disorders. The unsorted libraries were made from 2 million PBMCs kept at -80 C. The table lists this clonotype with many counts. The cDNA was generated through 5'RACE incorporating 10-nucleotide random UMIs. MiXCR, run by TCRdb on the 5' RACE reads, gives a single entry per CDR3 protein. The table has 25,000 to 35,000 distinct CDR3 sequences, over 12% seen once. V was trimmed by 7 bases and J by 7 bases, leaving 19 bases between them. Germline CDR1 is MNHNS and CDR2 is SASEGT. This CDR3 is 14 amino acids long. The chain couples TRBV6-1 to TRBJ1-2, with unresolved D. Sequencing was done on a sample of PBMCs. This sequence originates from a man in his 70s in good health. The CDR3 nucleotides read TGTGCCAGCACTGAGGGAGGCTTGCAAGGTGGCTACACCTTC. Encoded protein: CASTEGGLQGGYTF.